These 14 T cell receptor beta chains came from one sample sequenced in a study of lymphopenia after photon versus proton radiotherapy (dated 2019 in TCRdb). Receptor libraries were prepared by the immunoSEQ multiplex PCR assay. What TCRdb holds here is the immuneACCESS table cut down to in-frame rearrangements. Part of the clones is not present; checked against another copy, under half of the missing clones reflect an unresolved V gene, and the others are unexplained. The sample data list some 40,000 clones, and 92% of these were observed just once. Of the sample, roughly 15% is held by the ten largest clones. Sequencing used peripheral blood, obtained from a patient treated with photon-based radiotherapy. All receptors come from a man aged 60 to 69 with cholangiocarcinoma.

Here the CDR3 DNA reads TGTGCCAGCAGCAAATTAGACAGGGGAGGCGAAAAACTGTTTTTT. Amino acid sequence: CASSKLDRGGEKLFF. V usage is TRBV7-9 and J usage is TRBJ1-4, with 8 bases fitting TRBD1. This CDR3 spans 15 amino acids. Unmatched junction bases numbered 10, after V lost 5 bases and J lost 8 bases. Germline V gene sequence: CDR1 SEHNR, CDR2 FQNEAQ (reference sequence). The whole variable domain, filled in from reference TRBV7-9 and TRBJ1-4, reads DTGVSQNPRHKITKRGQNVTFRCDPISEHNRLYWYRQTLGQGPEFLTYFQNEAQLEKSRLLSDRFSAERPKGSFSTLEIQRTEQGDSAMYLCASSKLDRGGEKLFFGSGTQLSVL.

The chain is built from TRBV5-4 and TRBJ2-3; no clear D. V was shortened by 2 bases and J by 4 bases, with 17 bases between the two germline ends. The germline V gene encodes CDR1 SGHNT and CDR2 YYREEE (reference sequence). This CDR3 has 16 amino acids. In nucleotides, the CDR3 is TGTGCCAGCAGCTTAATACGGACGTTATCGGCAGATACGCAGTATTTT. As protein: CASSLIRTLSADTQYF. Combining the CDR3 with reference TRBV5-4 and TRBJ2-3 gives the whole variable domain ETGVTQSPTHLIKTRGQQVTLRCSSQSGHNTVSWYQQALGQGPQFIFQYYREEENGRGNFPPRFSGLQFPNYSSELNVNALELDDSALYLCASSLIRTLSADTQYFGPGTRLTVL.

The chain couples TRBV11-2 to TRBJ2-5, with 10 bases aligning to TRBD2. Germline CDR1 and CDR2: SGHAT and FQNNGV. V shed 3 bases, J shed 3 bases, and the junction held 4 bases outside the gene matches. The CDR3 contains 15 residues. CDR3 amino acids: CASSLGGLAEETQYF. The CDR3, as DNA: TGTGCCAGCAGCTTGGGCGGACTAGCGGAAGAGACCCAGTACTTC.

The V call is TRBV11-2, the J call TRBJ1-4, with D perhaps matching TRBD1 (6 bases). The CDR3 consists of 15 residues. Trimming removed 5 bases at V and 2 bases at J, with 12 bases between. Germline CDR1 and CDR2: SGHAT and FQNNGV. CDR3 in DNA: TGTGCCAGCAGCCTAGGGGGTCGGACTAATGAAAAACTGTTTTTT. It encodes CASSLGGRTNEKLFF.

The chain links TRBV11-3 to TRBJ2-6; no firm D call. Trimming stripped 0 bases from V and 0 bases from J, with 9 bases between. The CDR3 sequence is 17 residues long. In germline, CDR1 is SGHNT, CDR2 YENEEA. The DNA of the CDR3 is TGTGCCAGCAGCTTAGAGGGGTCAAGCTCTGGGGCCAACGTCCTGACTTTC. It translates to CASSLEGSSSGANVLTF.

The chain joins TRBV9 to TRBJ2-7; TRBD1 agrees at 9 bases. CDR1 is SGDLS and CDR2 is YYNGEE in the germline V gene. V trimming: 0 bases; J trimming: 2 bases; junction bases outside the gene matches: 0. The CDR3 is 14 amino acids. CDR3 in DNA: TGTGCCAGCAGCGTAGGACAGGGGGCCTACGAGCAGTACTTC. This translates into CASSVGQGAYEQYF.

J is TRBJ1-2 and V is TRBV13; perhaps TRBD1 as D (5 bases). The germline gives CDR1 PRHDT, CDR2 FYEKMQ (reference sequence). The CDR3 length is 12 residues. The germline V and J ends were trimmed by 3 bases and 8 bases, with 10 bases remaining between them. Written as DNA, the CDR3 is TGTGCCAGCAGCTTGGACACGGGAGGCTACACCTTC. It yields the protein CASSLDTGGYTF.

The chain recombines TRBV28 with TRBJ2-3; possibly TRBD2 for D (6 bases). V was clipped by 2 bases and J by 4 bases, with 16 bases between them. The V gene's germline CDR1 is MDHEN and CDR2 SYDVKM. This CDR3 spans 16 amino acids. The CDR3 loop is CASSLEGGGDADTQYF. The CDR3 coding sequence is TGTGCCAGCAGTTTAGAGGGAGGAGGGGACGCAGATACGCAGTATTTT.

V gene TRBV7-2 combines with J gene TRBJ1-5; 9 positions match TRBD1. The ends lost 3 bases at V and 4 bases at J; junction bases unmatched: 1. CDR1 and CDR2 from the germline V gene are SGHTA and FQGNSA. The CDR3 runs to 14 residues. CDR3: CASSFGTGNQPQHF. CDR3 nucleotide sequence: TGTGCCAGCAGCTTCGGGACAGGGAATCAGCCCCAGCATTTT.

The V call is TRBV19, the J call TRBJ2-5; 11 nucleotides agree with TRBD1. Germline lookup yields CDR1 LNHDA and CDR2 SQIVND (reference sequence). The CDR3 has 15 residues. Germline trimming cut 5 bases from V and 2 bases from J; bases unmatched to any gene: 4. The CDR3 bases are TGTGCCAGTAGTCTCGGGACAGGGGGACAAGAGACCCAGTACTTC. It yields the protein CASSLGTGGQETQYF.

This rearrangement joins TRBV6-5 to TRBJ1-2; TRBD1 matches 9 bases. The CDR3 runs 14 residues. The germline CDR1 and CDR2 sequences are MNHEY and SVGAGI. Trimming cost V 8 bases and J 5 bases; bases outside gene matches: 9. In DNA, the CDR3 is TGTGCCAGCTGCCGGGACAGGGACGATTATGGCTACACCTTC. Protein product: CASCRDRDDYGYTF.

The chain joins TRBV2 to TRBJ1-2; D perhaps matches TRBD1 (6 bases). V lost 5 bases to trimming and J lost 4 bases, with 14 bases between them. CDR1 SNHLY and CDR2 FYNNEI come from the germline V gene. This CDR3 spans 14 amino acids. CDR3 nucleotide sequence: TGTGCCAGCAGTTTGGGGGGGCTATTCTATGGCTACACCTTC. It yields the protein CASSLGGLFYGYTF.

The rearrangement links TRBV9 to TRBJ1-2, with D maybe TRBD1 (5 bases). The CDR3 loop spans 15 amino acids. CDR1 is SGDLS, CDR2 YYNGEE, per germline. V shed 3 bases and J shed 5 bases, with 17 bases lying between them. CDR3 loop: CASSEGLSLIYGYTF. In DNA form, the CDR3 reads TGTGCCAGCAGCGAGGGGCTCAGCCTGATTTATGGCTACACCTTC.

This chain joins TRBV19 and TRBJ2-5; D is uncertain. Trimming cost V 2 bases and J 5 bases, with 9 bases left between them. The CDR3 has 13 residues. The germline V gene encodes CDR1 LNHDA and CDR2 SQIVND (reference sequence). This chain's CDR3 is CASSIQEGETQYF. The DNA for the CDR3 is TGTGCCAGTAGTATACAGGAAGGGGAGACCCAGTACTTC.